A single sample is the source of the 23 T cell receptor beta chains below, sequenced in a study of CD8+CD57+ T cells in acquired aplastic anemia. The authors sequenced patients whose flow cytometry had shown CD8+CD57+ cell expansion. CDR3 and TCR beta VDJ profiling relied on genomic DNA as the template. TCRdb re-called the reads through MiXCR, storing one row per CDR3 protein. The table lists about 150,000 distinct CDR3 sequences, roughly half of them singletons. Sequenced: sorted CD4+, CD8+, or CD8+CD57+ T cells (not recorded which) from PBMCs. These receptors all stem from a human donor with aplastic anemia.

A remark on this clonotype: A read error is likely, as this CDR3 ends without the conserved phenylalanine or tryptophan. The V call is TRBV19, the J call TRBJ1-6; a possible D gene is TRBD1 (5 bases). CDR3 size: 15 residues. V lost 6 bases, J lost 5 bases, and 14 bases lay in between. CDR1 is LNHDA, CDR2 SQIVND, per germline (reference sequence). The CDR3 sequence is CASSDSRADNSPLHS. The CDR3 DNA sequence: TGTGCCAGTAGCGACAGCAGGGCGGATAATTCACCCCTCCACTCT.

This clonotype was seen at least ten times. The chain employs TRBV6-5 and TRBJ2-2; D is unclear. Trimming cost V 0 bases and J 5 bases, with 7 bases left between them. Germline assignment: CDR1 MNHEY and CDR2 SVGAGI. This CDR3 contains 14 residues. The CDR3 sequence is CASSYSIGTGELFF. The CDR3 nucleotides are TGTGCCAGCAGTTACTCGATTGGGACCGGGGAGCTGTTTTTT.

This chain connects TRBV7-6 to TRBJ2-7; TRBD1 might be the D (6 bases). Germline CDR1 reads SGHVS; CDR2 reads FNYEAQ. This CDR3 region has 13 residues. The V end lost 4 bases, the J end lost 6 bases, and 13 bases lay between the germline ends. The chain's CDR3 is CASSSIQGSEQYF. CDR3 nucleotide sequence: TGTGCCAGCAGCTCGATCCAGGGGAGCGAGCAGTACTTC. The variable domain in full, completed from reference TRBV7-6 and TRBJ2-7, reads GAGVSQSPRYKVTKRGQDVALRCDPISGHVSLYWYRQALGQGPEFLTYFNYEAQQDKSGLPNDRFSAERPEGSISTLTIQRTEQRDSAMYRCASSSIQGSEQYFGPGTRLTVT.

The chain uses TRBV25-1 and TRBJ1-6; D call uncertain. This CDR3 has 13 amino acids. V gave up 6 bases and J gave up 8 bases, with 11 bases separating them. Germline V gives CDR1 MGHDK, CDR2 SYGVNS. In DNA form, the CDR3 reads TGTGCCAGCAGGCGGCAGGATGATTCACCCCTCCACTTT. As protein: CASRRQDDSPLHF. The full variable domain, with the rest looked up from reference TRBV25-1 and TRBJ1-6, is EADIYQTPRYLVIGTGKKITLECSQTMGHDKMYWYQQDPGMELHLIHYSYGVNSTEKGDLSSESTVSRIRTEHFPLTLESARPSHTSQYLCASRRQDDSPLHFGNGTRLTVT.

V and J are TRBV12-3 or TRBV12-4 and TRBJ2-5; 8 nucleotides agree with TRBD2. The CDR3 contains 18 residues. Losses at the gene ends were 2 bases for V and 2 bases for J; bases not matched to a gene: 13. Written as DNA, the CDR3 is TGTGCCAGCAGTTTACCCGCCGGGACTAGGTCAATTCAAGAGACCCAGTACTTC. Translated: CASSLPAGTRSIQETQYF.

The sample holds a few counts of this clonotype. The chain uses TRBV15 and TRBJ2-7; TRBD1 matches 8 bases. Germline CDR1 and CDR2: LNHNV and YYDKDF (reference sequence). CDR3 length: 16 amino acids. J gave up 3 bases and V 0 bases, and 7 bases lay outside the gene matches. The CDR3 bases are TGTGCCACCAGCAGAGATCTGCCAGGGGGCAACTACGAGCAGTACTTC. Protein sequence: CATSRDLPGGNYEQYF.

This chain uses TRBV24-1 with TRBJ2-7, with a weak D call TRBD2 (6 bases). Deletions cut 7 bases from V and 2 bases from J, with 17 bases between. This CDR3 is built from 15 residues. Germline values: CDR1 KGHDR, CDR2 SFDVKD. CDR3 in DNA: TGTGCCACCAGCGCTTGGGGGGAGAAGCCCTACGAGCAGTACTTC. It specifies CATSAWGEKPYEQYF.

This clonotype is classed as medium-sized. The V gene is TRBV7-9, the J gene TRBJ1-6; 7 positions agree with TRBD1. Germline V gene data show CDR1 as SEHNR and CDR2 as FQNEAQ (reference sequence). The V and J ends lost 4 bases and 0 bases, in that order; junction bases with no gene match: 12. The CDR3 runs 19 residues. The CDR3 loop is CASSSVGQPTSSYNSPLHF. CDR3 DNA sequence: TGTGCCAGCAGCTCCGTGGGACAGCCCACGAGCTCCTATAATTCACCCCTCCACTTT.

This clonotype has at least ten counts. V and J are TRBV4-1 and TRBJ1-6; TRBD1 matches 7 bases. The CDR3 is 16 amino acids. Trimming at V came to 0 bases and at J to 4 bases, leaving 3 bases not matched to a gene. Germline V gene sequence: CDR1 MGHRA, CDR2 YSYEKL. The CDR3 nucleotides read TGCGCCAGCAGCCAAGAGGGGACAGCGTATAATTCACCCCTCCACTTT. Translation: CASSQEGTAYNSPLHF.

There are many counts of this clonotype. V and J are TRBV7-6 and TRBJ2-7, with 7 nucleotides matching TRBD1. There are 14 residues in the CDR3. The V gene's germline CDR1 is SGHVS and CDR2 FNYEAQ. V lost 5 bases, J lost 4 bases, and 8 bases stayed unmatched. CDR3 DNA sequence: TGTGCCAGCAGCGAGGGACAGAGCGGATACGAGCAGTACTTC. Amino acids: CASSEGQSGYEQYF.

The chain combines TRBV19 with TRBJ2-2; a possible D gene is TRBD1 (6 bases). The CDR3 totals 16 residues. Trimming shortened V by 8 bases and J by 3 bases, and 19 bases separated the two germline ends. The germline gives CDR1 LNHDA, CDR2 SQIVND (reference sequence). The CDR3 sequence is CASAGTQTGYTGELFF. In DNA form, the CDR3 reads TGTGCCAGTGCTGGAACCCAGACAGGCTACACCGGGGAGCTGTTTTTT.

This clonotype was seen many times. V and J are TRBV5-6 and TRBJ2-3, with D perhaps TRBD1 (6 bases). CDR3 length equals 14 residues. Germline V lookup: CDR1 SGHDT, CDR2 YYEEEE. Trimming left V 0 bases short and J 4 bases short, with 9 bases between. The DNA of the CDR3 is TGTGCCAGCAGCTTGGTGGGGGCCCCAGATACGCAGTATTTT. It is translated as CASSLVGAPDTQYF.

The V gene is TRBV20-1, the J gene TRBJ2-3; TRBD2 matches at 11 bases. CDR1 and CDR2 from the germline V gene are DFQATT and SNEGSKA (reference sequence). Trimming cost V 6 bases and J 0 bases; bases outside gene matches: 14. CDR3 size: 18 residues. For the CDR3, the DNA is TGCAGTGCCCTGGGGCTAGCGGGAGGCGAAACTAGCACAGATACGCAGTATTTT. Its translation: CSALGLAGGETSTDTQYF.

This clonotype has more than one count but fewer than ten. V usage is TRBV29-1 and J usage is TRBJ1-1, with TRBD1 identical over 9 bases. V shed 4 bases and J 3 bases; nucleotides not matched to a gene: 0. The length of the CDR3 is 12 residues. Germline-derived CDR1 and CDR2 are SQVTM and ANQGSEA. The CDR3 region is CSVGQGDTEAFF. For the CDR3, the DNA is TGCAGCGTTGGACAGGGGGACACTGAAGCTTTCTTT. Full variable domain (remainder filled in from reference TRBV29-1 and TRBJ1-1): SAVISQKPSRDICQRGTSLTIQCQVDSQVTMMFWYRQQPGQSLTLIATANQGSEATYESGFVIDKFPISRPNLTFSTLTVSNMSPEDSSIYLCSVGQGDTEAFFGQGTRLTVV.

The V call is TRBV11-3, the J call TRBJ2-5, with 8 bases that match TRBD1. The CDR3 length is 14 residues. The ends lost 1 base at V and 3 bases at J; junction bases unmatched: 1. Germline V gene sequence: CDR1 SGHNT, CDR2 YENEEA. The CDR3 DNA is TGTGCCAGCAGCTTAGGGGGACAGGAAGAGACCCAGTACTTC. Translation gives CASSLGGQEETQYF.

This chain connects TRBV29-1 to TRBJ2-3; 7 bases line up with TRBD2. Germline CDR1 SQVTM, CDR2 ANQGSEA. The CDR3 length is 14 residues. After removal of 3 bases from V and 2 bases from J, the junction contained 5 bases not matched to a gene. Here the CDR3 reads CSVDSSGFTDTQYF. For the CDR3, the DNA is TGCAGCGTTGATTCTAGCGGATTCACAGATACGCAGTATTTT.

A remark on this clonotype: The limits of the CDR3 on the DNA are not certain, so only TCRdb's listed CDR3 is given. The rearrangement links TRBV19 to TRBJ2-7; the table's D call, TRBD1, was not checked against the DNA. Germline V gene sequence: CDR1 LNHDA, CDR2 SQIVND (reference sequence). The CDR3 is 14 residues long, counting both termini. CDR3 sequence reads: CASAPSGQGGEQYF.

This clonotype appeared once. The chain carries TRBV20-1 and TRBJ2-3; TRBD1 agrees at 7 bases. CDR1 and CDR2 (germline): DFQATT, SNEGSKA (reference sequence). The CDR3 runs 14 residues. Trimming at V came to 5 bases and at J to 4 bases, leaving 9 bases not matched to a gene. CDR3 nucleotides: TGCAGTGCTCACCGACAGGGTAGGGCAGATACGCAGTATTTT. Translated: CSAHRQGRADTQYF.

As concerns this clonotype: It may be a read error: a sequence one base away is much more abundant. The chain employs TRBV12-3 or TRBV12-4 and TRBJ2-1; 14 nucleotides line up with TRBD2. The CDR3 runs 16 residues. CDR3 region: CASSLRLAGGYSEQFF. The CDR3 DNA reads as TGTGCCAGCAGTTTGAGACTAGCGGGGGGGTACAGTGAGCAGTTCTTC.

This clonotype showed up many times. The J gene is TRBJ2-7, the V gene TRBV6-1, with 8 nucleotides matching TRBD1. Germline CDR1 and CDR2: MNHNS and SASEGT. The J segment lost 0 bases and the V segment lost 5 bases, leaving 6 bases of the junction unmatched. The CDR3 covers 15 residues. The CDR3 loop reads CASSRDRGDSYEQYF. The CDR3 nucleotides are TGTGCCAGCAGTCGCGACAGGGGCGACTCCTACGAGCAGTACTTC.

This clonotype was recorded many times. The chain employs TRBV19 and TRBJ2-2; weak D call: TRBD2 (5 bases). Germline CDR1 is LNHDA and CDR2 is SQIVND (reference sequence). The CDR3 covers 17 residues. Trimming left V 4 bases short and J 6 bases short, with 21 bases between. The CDR3 bases are TGTGCCAGTAGTACACCCCAGAGGGTTGGGGAGCCCGGGGAGCTGTTTTTT. Protein sequence: CASSTPQRVGEPGELFF.

In this sample, this clonotype turned up many times. The chain couples TRBV10-3 to TRBJ1-5; TRBD1 might be the D (5 bases). Germline values: CDR1 ENHRY, CDR2 SYGVKD. This CDR3 spans 14 amino acids. The ends were cut back, 3 bases at V and 3 bases at J, with 9 bases in the middle. The CDR3 protein is CAISEDRHNQPQHF. The CDR3 bases are TGTGCCATCAGTGAAGACAGACACAATCAGCCCCAGCATTTT.

Of note for this clonotype: A clone one base away is much larger, so this may be a read error. The J gene is TRBJ2-1, the V gene TRBV5-1, with D tentatively TRBD1 (6 bases). Germline V lookup: CDR1 SGHRS, CDR2 YFSETQ. The CDR3 totals 13 residues. CDR3 in DNA: TGCGCCAGCACGGGCAGGGCAAGGGACGGACAGTTATTC. Its protein is CASTGRARDGQLF.